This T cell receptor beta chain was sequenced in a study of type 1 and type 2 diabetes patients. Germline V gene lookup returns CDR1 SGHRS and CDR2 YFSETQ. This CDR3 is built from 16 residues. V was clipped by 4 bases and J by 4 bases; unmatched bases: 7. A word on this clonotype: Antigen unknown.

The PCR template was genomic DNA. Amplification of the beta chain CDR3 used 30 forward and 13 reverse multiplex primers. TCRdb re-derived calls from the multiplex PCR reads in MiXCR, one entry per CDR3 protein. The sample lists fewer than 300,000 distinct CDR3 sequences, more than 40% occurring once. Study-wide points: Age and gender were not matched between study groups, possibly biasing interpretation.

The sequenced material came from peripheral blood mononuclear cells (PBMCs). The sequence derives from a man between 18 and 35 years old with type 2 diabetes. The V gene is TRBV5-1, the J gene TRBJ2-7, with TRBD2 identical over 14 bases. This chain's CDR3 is CASSRGTSGSLYEQYF. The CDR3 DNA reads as TGCGCCAGCAGCCGAGGGACTAGCGGGAGTCTATACGAGCAGTACTTC. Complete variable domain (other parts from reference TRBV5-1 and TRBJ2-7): KAGVTQTPRYLIKTRGQQVTLSCSPISGHRSVSWYQQTPGQGLQFLFEYFSETQRNKGNFPGRFSGRQFSNSRSEMNVSTLELGDSALYLCASSRGTSGSLYEQYFGPGTRLTVT.